This T cell receptor (beta chain) was identified in a study of long-term antiretroviral therapy in people with HIV. Concerning this clone itself: The antigen is unknown.

Survey-level immunoSEQ v3.0 assays were run. Here immunoSEQ multiplex PCR was the method, and the copy in TCRdb shows in-frame clones only, minus some. The table records some 16,000 clones, roughly 73% of them present only once. Treatment for all HIV-infected participants took place in the United States. The study, taken as a whole, reports: Dominance of pre-ART expanded clones persisted, fluctuating and often declining after ART. HIV repertoires had narrower CDR3 length ranges than controls.

The sample was unsorted PBMCs, taken 2.1 to 2.2 years before starting antiretroviral therapy. The sequence was obtained from a man aged 30 to 45 with HIV.

This CDR3 is CASTLGGGGNDEQFF. The CDR3 coding sequence is TGCGCCAGCACCCTAGGGGGGGGCGGGAACGATGAGCAGTTCTTC. This sequence joins TRBV5-1 and TRBJ2-1, with a weak D call TRBD2 (7 bases). The germline V gene has CDR1 SGHRS and CDR2 YFSETQ. This CDR3 is built from 15 residues. V gave up 6 bases and J gave up 8 bases, with 21 bases separating them.